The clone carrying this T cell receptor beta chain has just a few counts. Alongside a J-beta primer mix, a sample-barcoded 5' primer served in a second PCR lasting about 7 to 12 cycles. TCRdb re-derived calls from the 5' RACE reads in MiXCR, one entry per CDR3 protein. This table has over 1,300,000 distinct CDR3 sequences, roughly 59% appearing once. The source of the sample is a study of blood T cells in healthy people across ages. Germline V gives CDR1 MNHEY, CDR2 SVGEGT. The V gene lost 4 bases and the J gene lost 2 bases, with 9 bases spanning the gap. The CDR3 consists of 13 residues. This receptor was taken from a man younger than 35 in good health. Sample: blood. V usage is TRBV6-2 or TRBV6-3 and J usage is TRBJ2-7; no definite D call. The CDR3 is CASSSRHPYEQYF. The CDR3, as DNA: TGTGCCAGCAGTTCTAGACATCCCTACGAGCAGTACTTC.